This entry describes one T cell receptor (beta chain). Its target antigen remains unknown. No base quality information exists; no much larger clone differs at one position. Each donor gave one peripheral blood draw, about 110 mL on average, collected into heparinised tubes. Using a panel that included CD45RO, CCR7, CD25, CD127, CD95 and CD27, naive, central memory, regulatory and stem cell-like memory CD4+ T cells were sorted on a BD FACSAria II. Every sorted population had a purity above 95%. Right away, PBMCs were isolated by Lymphoprep density gradient centrifugation and were stained directly, with no culture step. To minimize batch effects, samples were stained and sorted in pairs, one healthy donor with one patient per experiment. This specimen comes from a study of beta chain features in type 1 diabetes (dated by TCRdb to 2017 to 2018). At the level of the whole study: Mean age, gender distribution, total cell number and subset yield did not differ between patients and healthy donors. Across all samples, 107,917,701 sorted cells were examined, and cell number per subset correlated strongly with RNA yield. In the study, TCRB repertoires of sorted circulating CD4+ T cell subsets from recently diagnosed type 1 diabetes patients were compared with those of matched healthy donors. Whereas all 30 or so donors provided naive and central memory subsets, regulatory and stem cell-like memory subsets were isolated from just 8 patients and about 8 healthy donors. What the work shows at the level of the full study, not this receptor alone: Because cDNA rather than genomic DNA was sequenced, highly expressing activated cells could have been over-represented, although no difference in activation and CD3 levels was found between groups. Naive, central memory and regulatory TCRB repertoires appeared more similar among patients than among healthy donors. In all four CD4+ subsets, TCRB CDR3 length was moderately but significantly shorter in type 1 diabetes patients. At VDJ recombination sites, type 1 diabetes patients had fewer insertions and more deleted nucleotides, which implies abnormalities in thymic rearrangement. Shorter templates might have been favored by PCR, but patient and control samples were amplified and corrected together, so both groups would have been affected equally by any skew. HLA sub-analyses involved small numbers of individuals, so any influence of HLA type on TCRB rearrangement remained unresolved.

The High Capacity cDNA Reverse Transcription Kit was used to reverse transcribe all of the isolated RNA, meaning that expressed TCRB transcripts were what got sequenced. Deep immunoSEQ sequencing was applied to naive, central memory and regulatory T cell samples, giving an average of around 4 million total reads per sample. Sorted cells were lysed in RLT buffer, and RNA was extracted using DNase-treated RNeasy Micro or Mini kits according to cell number. To prevent cross-contamination, each cell subset was processed individually, whereas patient and healthy donor samples were processed jointly. The immunoSEQ multiplex PCR was used to amplify TCRB sequences from cDNA, yielding 87-bp fragments that span the CDR3 region. The amplicons were sequenced using the Illumina HiSeq platform. The original pipeline was this. Synthetic template baselines were used to correct PCR bias computationally, reads within Hamming distance 2 were collapsed, and singletons that could not be merged were discarded. Reads were aligned against IMGT to assign V, D and J genes, CDR3 length and insertions or deletions at six rearrangement sites. Within each subset, clonotype counts were normalized to the number of sorted cells before true diversity and Gini coefficients were calculated with the tcR R package. The overlap coefficient, calculated on TCRB nucleotide sequences, was used to measure repertoire sharing. The source is immuneACCESS, and TCRdb retained only in-frame sequences with V and J called. Part of the clones is not carried over; for the studies checked, unresolved V genes explain less than half of this, and the remainder is unexplained. D and trimming were read from the DNA, whereas the V and J calls and clone size are those reported in that table. The sample records about 160,000 clones, approximately 8.4% of which are singletons. The top ten clones comprise approximately 0.54% of the sample.

The CDR3 sequence holds 15 residues, the cysteine and phenylalanine included. Only the CDR3 DNA is retained, 45 bases long and in frame from the first base. CDR1 and CDR2 are drawn from the germline V gene: SGHRS, YFSETQ. V is pared back by 4 bases and J by 7 bases, with 18 bases lying between the germline termini. This TCR was sampled from a man between 18 and 35 years old with type 1 diabetes. This sequence uses TRBV5-1 and TRBJ2-1; the D gene is perhaps TRBD1, on 5 matching bases. Sequencing was carried out using central memory CD4+ T cells from blood. The nucleotide sequence is given as TGCGCCAGCAGCACAAGACAGCCTCCAGGTAATGAGCAGTTCTTC. Translation gives CASSTRQPPGNEQFF.